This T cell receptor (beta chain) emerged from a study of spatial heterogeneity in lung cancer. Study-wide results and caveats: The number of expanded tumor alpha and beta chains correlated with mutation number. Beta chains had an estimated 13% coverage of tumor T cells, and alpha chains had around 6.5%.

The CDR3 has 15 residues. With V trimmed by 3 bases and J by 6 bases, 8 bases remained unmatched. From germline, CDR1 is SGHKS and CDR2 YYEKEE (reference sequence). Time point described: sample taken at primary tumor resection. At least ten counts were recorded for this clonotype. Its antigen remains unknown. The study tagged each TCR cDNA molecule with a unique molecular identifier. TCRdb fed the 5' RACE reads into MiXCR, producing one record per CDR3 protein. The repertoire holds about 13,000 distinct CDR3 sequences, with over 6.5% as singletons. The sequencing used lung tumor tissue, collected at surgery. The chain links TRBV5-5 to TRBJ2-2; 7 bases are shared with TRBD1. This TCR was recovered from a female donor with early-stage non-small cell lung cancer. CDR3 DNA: TGTGCCAGCAGCTCGACAGGGTTGATCGCCGGGGAGCTGTTTTTT. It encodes CASSSTGLIAGELFF.